These 20 T cell receptor beta chains share one sample of origin, sequenced in a study of T cells in Graves' hyperthyroidism and ophthalmopathy. Researchers amplified the TCR beta CDR3 regions from RNA transcripts. RT-PCR in the first round (using the HTBI primer set) targeted the TCR CDR3. TCRdb called the multiplex PCR reads again in MiXCR, with one record for every CDR3 protein. Of roughly 110,000 distinct CDR3 sequences detected, around a sixth appear once; the ten largest clones hold 42%. The sequenced sample was blood. The receptors come from a woman aged 45-65 years with Graves' hyperthyroidism.

This clonotype was observed at least ten times. This sequence joins TRBV20-1 and TRBJ2-2; D is perhaps TRBD1 (5 bases). There are 16 residues in the CDR3. The V gene lost 3 bases and the J gene lost 1 base, with 15 bases spanning the gap. Germline V CDR1 and CDR2: DFQATT, SNEGSKA (reference sequence). As DNA, the CDR3 is TGCAGTGCTAGTGATTCGGGCAGGGAGAACACCGGGGAGCTGTTTTTT. It codes for CSASDSGRENTGELFF.

The chain combines TRBV9 with TRBJ2-7; D not certain. Germline loops: CDR1 SGDLS, CDR2 YYNGEE. The CDR3 contains 13 residues. V shed 0 bases and J shed 1 base, with 5 bases lying between them. The CDR3 loop reads CASSVDTSYEQYF. CDR3 sequence (DNA): TGTGCCAGCAGCGTAGACACGTCCTACGAGCAGTACTTC.

This clonotype was found many times. This sequence joins TRBV30 and TRBJ1-4; TRBD1 agrees at 9 bases. Per the germline V gene, CDR1 is GTSNPN and CDR2 is SVGIG (reference sequence). V lost 6 bases and J lost 10; bases outside the gene matches: 12. The CDR3 length is 14 residues. The DNA for the CDR3 is TGTGCCTGCAATATCGGGACAGGGATGGGAAAACTGTTTTTT. This codes for CACNIGTGMGKLFF.

In its sample, this clonotype was seen many times. This rearrangement joins TRBV19 to TRBJ2-1; 8 bases align to TRBD1. The CDR3 contains 16 residues. From germline, CDR1 is LNHDA and CDR2 SQIVND (reference sequence). Trimming removed 3 bases from V and 0 bases from J; junction bases left unmatched: 4. The CDR3 sequence is CASSINQGASYNEQFF. For the CDR3, the DNA is TGTGCCAGTAGTATTAATCAGGGGGCCTCCTACAATGAGCAGTTCTTC. Looking up the rest from reference TRBV19 and TRBJ2-1 gives the full variable domain: DGGITQSPKYLFRKEGQNVTLSCEQNLNHDAMYWYRQDPGQGLRLIYYSQIVNDFQKGDIAEGYSVSREKKESFPLTVTSAQKNPTAFYLCASSINQGASYNEQFFGPGTRLTVL.

This clonotype has a count of ten or more. The CDR3 nucleotides are TGTGCCAGCAGCCCCGTGAGTCCTTACTATAATTCACCCCTCCACTTT. Translating it yields CASSPVSPYYNSPLHF. V gene TRBV27 combines with J gene TRBJ1-6, with D hard to call. CDR1 and CDR2 from the germline V gene are MNHEY and SMNVEV (reference sequence). The CDR3 spans 16 residues. V dropped 6 bases and J dropped 3 bases, with 15 bases sitting between them.

This clonotype appeared many times. The chain employs TRBV5-5 and TRBJ1-1; D call uncertain. Trimming removed 6 bases from V and 6 bases from J, with 9 bases in between. The CDR3 consists of 11 residues. CDR1 SGHKS and CDR2 YYEKEE come from the germline V gene (reference sequence). The CDR3 sequence: CASTLRAEAFF. The CDR3 DNA reads TGTGCCAGCACGCTTCGGGCTGAAGCTTTCTTT.

The sample holds many counts of this clonotype. The V and J genes are TRBV6-1 and TRBJ2-7, with TRBD2 identical over 10 bases. The CDR3 runs to 14 residues. The germline gives CDR1 MNHNS, CDR2 SASEGT. J was trimmed by 2 bases and V by 6 bases; bases with no gene match: 4. CDR3 residues: CASSRTSGTYEQYF. In DNA, the CDR3 is TGTGCCAGCAGCCGGACTAGCGGTACCTACGAGCAGTACTTC.

The sample holds many counts of this clonotype. The chain recombines TRBV2 with TRBJ2-7, with 7 bases aligning to TRBD2. Trimming at V came to 3 bases and at J to 3 bases, leaving 8 bases not matched to a gene. In germline, CDR1 is SNHLY, CDR2 FYNNEI. The CDR3 totals 15 residues. CDR3 coding DNA: TGTGCCAGCAGTGAGGGTAGCGGGTCCCGCTACGAGCAGTACTTC. This sequence encodes CASSEGSGSRYEQYF.

This clonotype was seen repeatedly, ten times or more. The CDR3 DNA sequence: TGTGCCAGTACAGACAGCCGCGCAACTAATGAAAAACTGTTTTTT. Amino acid sequence: CASTDSRATNEKLFF. This sequence joins TRBV19 and TRBJ1-4; D is perhaps TRBD1 (5 bases). Germline V CDR1 and CDR2: LNHDA, SQIVND (reference sequence). The CDR3 has 15 amino acids. Trimming stripped 7 bases from V and 0 bases from J, with 12 bases between.

This clonotype was seen repeatedly, ten times or more. The chain couples TRBV20-1 to TRBJ1-5; tentatively, D is TRBD1 (5 bases). The V gene's germline CDR1 is DFQATT and CDR2 SNEGSKA (reference sequence). V lost 1 base and J 11 bases, leaving 24 bases between the germline ends. The CDR3 spans 16 residues. CDR3 sequence reads: CSARVPGTAVSVAQHF. The CDR3 DNA reads TGCAGTGCTAGAGTCCCAGGGACCGCGGTATCAGTGGCCCAGCATTTT.

This clonotype was counted ten times or more. This chain links TRBV20-1 with TRBJ1-6; 7 bases agree with TRBD1. Germline V gene sequence: CDR1 DFQATT, CDR2 SNEGSKA (reference sequence). V gave up 6 bases and J gave up 3 bases; unmatched junction bases: 17. This CDR3 is built from 18 residues. The CDR3 DNA follows: TGCAGTGCCACGACCCAGCGGACAGGCACCGTCTATAATTCACCCCTCCACTTT. Its translation: CSATTQRTGTVYNSPLHF.

The rearrangement links TRBV20-1 to TRBJ2-7, with a weak D call TRBD2 (6 bases). CDR3 size: 13 residues. Germline assignment: CDR1 DFQATT and CDR2 SNEGSKA (reference sequence). V lost 7 bases, J lost 5 bases, and 18 bases lay in between. The CDR3 sequence is CSVAGNSIDEQYF. The CDR3 bases are TGCAGTGTTGCGGGAAACTCTATCGACGAGCAGTACTTC.

In this sample, this clonotype turned up many times. V is TRBV7-9 and J is TRBJ2-7; 8 bases match TRBD1. The trim removed 4 bases at V and 2 bases at J, leaving 7 bases unmatched. The CDR3 totals 15 residues. Per germline, CDR1 SEHNR and CDR2 FQNEAQ (reference sequence). The DNA of the CDR3 is TGTGCCAGCAGCTCCGGACAGGGAATTCCCTACGAGCAGTACTTC. Residues: CASSSGQGIPYEQYF.

This clonotype was seen at least ten times. The chain couples TRBV20-1 to TRBJ2-1; 9 positions agree with TRBD2. V gave up 0 bases and J gave up 3 bases; unmatched junction bases: 3. CDR3 length: 15 amino acids. CDR1 and CDR2 from the germline V gene are DFQATT and SNEGSKA (reference sequence). CDR3 nucleotides: TGCAGTGCTAGAGATTCTAGCGGGATCTACAATGAGCAGTTCTTC. Protein: CSARDSSGIYNEQFF.

This clonotype was observed at least ten times. The V gene is TRBV20-1, the J gene TRBJ2-2; 8 bases are shared with TRBD1. CDR3 length equals 13 residues. Trimming removed 5 bases from V and 5 bases from J; junction bases left unmatched: 4. Germline assignment: CDR1 DFQATT and CDR2 SNEGSKA (reference sequence). The CDR3 DNA is TGCAGTGCTGGACAGGGATGGACCGGGGAGCTGTTTTTT. Translated: CSAGQGWTGELFF.

As concerns this clonotype: Germline is not matched at one junction end, which may reflect a read error. The rearrangement uses TRBV19 and TRBJ1-2, with D tentatively TRBD1 (6 bases). The CDR3 is made up of 15 amino acids. In germline, CDR1 is LNHDA, CDR2 SQIVND (reference sequence). CDR3 protein: CASTITWDNNYGYTF. The CDR3 DNA sequence: TGTGCCAGTACTATAACCTGGGACAACAACTATGGCTACACCTTC.

There are many counts of this clonotype. The V call is TRBV11-3, the J call TRBJ2-1; 14 positions match TRBD2. Germline values: CDR1 SGHNT, CDR2 YENEEA. The CDR3 runs to 14 residues. V lost 5 bases, J lost 9 bases, and 3 bases stayed unmatched. The CDR3 loop is CASSPGLAGAEQFF. CDR3 sequence (DNA): TGTGCCAGCAGCCCGGGACTAGCGGGAGCTGAGCAGTTCTTC.

This clonotype showed up many times. The rearrangement joins TRBV20-1 to TRBJ2-3; 10 nucleotides line up with TRBD2. CDR3 size: 18 residues. J lost 4 bases, V lost 1 base, and 14 bases had no gene match. The germline CDR1 and CDR2 sequences are DFQATT and SNEGSKA (reference sequence). The CDR3 protein is CSARVPPGLARLADTQYF. The CDR3 DNA reads as TGCAGTGCTAGAGTCCCACCGGGACTAGCGCGTCTCGCAGATACGCAGTATTTT.

This clonotype was observed at least ten times. V gene TRBV4-2 combines with J gene TRBJ2-3; either TRBD1 or TRBD2 may fit D (6 bases each). CDR3 length equals 16 residues. Trimming shortened V by 1 base and J by 1 base, and 12 bases separated the two germline ends. Germline V gene sequence: CDR1 LGHNA, CDR2 YNFKEQ. CDR3 DNA: TGTGCCAGCAGCCAAGTAAGGGGGGCCGGCACAGATACGCAGTATTTT. Encoded protein: CASSQVRGAGTDTQYF.

The count of this clonotype is one. V and J are TRBV11-2 and TRBJ2-7; 9 bases match TRBD2. The trim removed 5 bases at V and 0 bases at J, leaving 5 bases unmatched. Per germline, CDR1 SGHAT and CDR2 FQNNGV. The CDR3 runs to 15 residues. Here the CDR3 reads CASSPKGLASYEQYF. The CDR3 bases are TGTGCCAGCAGCCCGAAGGGACTAGCCTCCTACGAGCAGTACTTC.